This T cell receptor beta chain originates from a study of blood T cell repertoires in COVID-19 (dated by TCRdb to 2018 to 2021). Background for the entire study: Samples from collaborators originated in the United States, Italy and Spain and spanned both the acute and convalescent phases of COVID-19. Deeply sampled blood TCRbeta repertoires from subjects exposed to, actively infected with, or recovered from COVID-19 were included in the dataset. Where available, HLA class I and class II types were taken from metadata supplied by the sample provider and were not determined by assay-based typing. The samples were drawn from two sources: the first 160 participants of the ongoing ImmuneRACE study, and 1,000 to 1,500 subjects contributed by 6 global collaborators. Sample metadata almost always included a de-identified subject ID, COVID-19 status, age in years and sex. The material from the prospective study consisted of cDNA or gDNA derived from T cells, B-cell-depleted T cells, or PBMCs. The repertoires were released in a freely available public database intended as a resource for research on the immune response to SARS-CoV-2. Paper-wide results and their limitations: How much clinical and demographic metadata was included differed by source and by participant, and the metadata was provided uncurated.

Participants in the prospective study were enrolled through a virtual design, were aged 18 to 89 years, and lived in roughly 24 United States geographic areas. To assign participants to cohorts, the prospective study relied on clinical history that participants themselves reported in a screening survey and a study questionnaire. ImmuneRACE Cohort 3 recovered participants were defined by two consecutive negative NP/OP PCR tests, healthcare professional clearance, or symptom resolution. In the prospective study, mobile phlebotomists collected whole blood, serum and a nasopharyngeal or oropharyngeal swab from each participant. Additional blood draws and questionnaires over an approximately two-month period could optionally be provided by prospective study participants. Before DNA extraction, blood samples from the prospective study were shipped at room temperature or frozen. TCRbeta CDR3 regions were amplified from genomic DNA by means of the immunoSEQ Assay, a bias-controlled multiplex PCR. The paper's data handling went like this. The number of nucleated cells in each sample was estimated from the amplification of reference gene primers within the assay. To quantify the absolute abundance of each unique TCRbeta CDR3 rearrangement, sequence reads were collapsed and filtered. For each sample, productive Simpson clonality was calculated as the square root of Simpson's diversity index over productive rearrangements. Imported from immuneACCESS, the table was reduced by TCRdb to in-frame sequences with V and J called. These copies leave out some clones; in studies compared against another copy, an unresolved V gene accounts for under half, and the cause of the remainder is not known. V and J calls and clone size follow that table, whereas D and trimming were derived from the DNA. Within this sample are roughly 400,000 clones, with 80% to 95% of them counted one time only. Approximately 0.55% of the sample is in the top ten clones.

A remark on this clone: Its antigen target is currently unknown. No per-base quality is available; no much larger clone lies one base away.

The sequenced material came from PBMCs or T cells enriched from blood (not recorded which). The receptor was isolated from a man younger than 30 who had recovered from COVID-19.

The DNA is TGTCACCCTAACCTTGACAGGGAGAACACTGAAGCTTTCTTT. It codes for CHPNLDRENTEAFF. This chain is built from TRBV5-6 and TRBJ1-1; a stretch of 7 junction bases matches TRBD1. Spanning cysteine to phenylalanine, the CDR3 consists of 14 amino acids. Only the CDR3 DNA stays, 42 bases, in frame from base 1. CDR1 and CDR2 are drawn from the germline V gene: SGHDT, YYEEEE.